This entry describes one T cell receptor (beta chain). Profiled with immunoSEQ multiplex PCR; TCRdb holds only in-frame clones, not every one. The sample records 400,000 to 500,000 clones, roughly 85% being singletons. The V end lost 0 bases, the J end lost 3 bases, and 8 bases lay between the germline ends. The CDR3 runs 14 residues. CDR1 is LNHNV, CDR2 YYDKDF, per germline (reference sequence). This specimen comes from a study of shared clonotypes between healthy human individuals. Study donors comprised healthy, HIV-negative adults devoid of recent acute infection or vaccination. Sequences were obtained from PBMCs. The sequence was obtained from a woman between 40 and 55 years old in good health. Some clones in this sample may be carry-over from other donors' samples. V usage is TRBV15 and J usage is TRBJ2-5; no definite D call. The CDR3 loop reads CATSRDRREETQYF. The CDR3 DNA is TGTGCCACCAGCAGAGATCGCAGAGAAGAGACCCAGTACTTC.